What follows describes a single T cell receptor beta chain. A much bigger clone sits one base away, suggesting this may be a read error. The data were taken from a study of blood T cell repertoires in COVID-19. Study information: In each case, the material was cDNA or gDNA derived from T cells, B-cell-depleted T cells, or PBMCs.

V dropped 6 bases and J dropped 4 bases, with 3 bases sitting between them. Germline CDR1 and CDR2: SNHLY and FYNNEI. There are 10 residues in the CDR3. This table comes from immunoSEQ multiplex PCR, and its TCRdb copy is limited to in-frame clones, with some not included. The sample holds a few hundred thousand clones, 70% to 90% seen once. Cohort placement rested on clinical history that participants reported themselves. Resolution of symptoms, clearance, or two negative PCRs was present in recovered Cohort 3 donors. The clonotype originates from a woman aged 30 to 39 who had recovered from COVID-19. Specimen: PBMCs or T cells enriched from blood (not recorded which). The V gene is TRBV2, the J gene TRBJ1-1, with D unclear. The CDR3 region has the DNA TGTGCCAGCAGGCGCACTGAAGCTTTCTTT. Encoded protein: CASRRTEAFF.